This T cell receptor (beta chain) came from a study of siplizumab effects on memory and regulatory T cells. Study results and limitations: Siplizumab produced a significant drop in alloreactive sequences attributable to unstimulated CD4+ memory cells. There appeared to be greater diversity in naive T cells than in memory cells, and naive T cells seemed major contributors to the alloresponse. Alloreactive CD4+ clones that could be mapped were on average about 64% Treg-derived with siplizumab, against more than 25% in controls.

Remarks on this clone: The antigen remains unidentified.

Some 100,000 TCR templates were measured in each sample. Sequencing was performed with immunoSEQ multiplex PCR; in TCRdb, only in-frame clones are kept and a portion is missing. The sample records approximately 58,000 clones, more than 80% being singletons. V was shortened by 3 bases and J by 0 bases, with 11 bases between the two germline ends. CDR1 and CDR2 (germline): MGHRA, YSYEKL. The CDR3 extends over 15 amino acids. The chain uses TRBV4-1 and TRBJ1-1; D is ambiguous. The sample taken for sequencing was CD8+ T cells sorted from blood. This sequence originates from a human donor in good health. CDR3 sequence: CASSHTDDMNTEAFF. CDR3 in DNA: TGCGCCAGCAGCCACACGGATGATATGAACACTGAAGCTTTCTTT.